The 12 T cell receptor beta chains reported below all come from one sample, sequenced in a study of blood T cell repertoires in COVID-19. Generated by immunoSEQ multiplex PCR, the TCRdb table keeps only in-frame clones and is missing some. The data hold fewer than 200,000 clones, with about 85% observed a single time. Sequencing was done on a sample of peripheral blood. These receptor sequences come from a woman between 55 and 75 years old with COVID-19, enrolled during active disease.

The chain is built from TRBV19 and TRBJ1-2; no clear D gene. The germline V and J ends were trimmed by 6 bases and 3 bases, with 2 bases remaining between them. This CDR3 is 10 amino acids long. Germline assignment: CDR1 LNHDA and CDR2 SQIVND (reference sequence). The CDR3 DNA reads TGTGCCAGTAGCGACTATGGCTACACCTTC. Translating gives CASSDYGYTF. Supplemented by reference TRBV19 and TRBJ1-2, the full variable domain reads DGGITQSPKYLFRKEGQNVTLSCEQNLNHDAMYWYRQDPGQGLRLIYYSQIVNDFQKGDIAEGYSVSREKKESFPLTVTSAQKNPTAFYLCASSDYGYTFGSGTRLTVV.

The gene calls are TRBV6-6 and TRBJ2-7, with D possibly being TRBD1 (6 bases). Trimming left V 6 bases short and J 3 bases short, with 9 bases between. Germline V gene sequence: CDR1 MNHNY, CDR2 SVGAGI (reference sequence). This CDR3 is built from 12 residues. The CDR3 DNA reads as TGTGCCAGCAGCTTACAGGGCTACGAGCAGTACGTC. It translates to CASSLQGYEQYV.

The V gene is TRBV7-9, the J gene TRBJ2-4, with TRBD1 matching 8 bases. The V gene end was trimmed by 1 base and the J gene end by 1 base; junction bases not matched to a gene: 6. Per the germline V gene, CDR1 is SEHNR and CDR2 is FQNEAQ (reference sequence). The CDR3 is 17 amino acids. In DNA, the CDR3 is TGTGCCAGCAGCTTAGATCAGGGGGCCCGGGCCAAAAACATTCAGTACTTC. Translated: CASSLDQGARAKNIQYF.

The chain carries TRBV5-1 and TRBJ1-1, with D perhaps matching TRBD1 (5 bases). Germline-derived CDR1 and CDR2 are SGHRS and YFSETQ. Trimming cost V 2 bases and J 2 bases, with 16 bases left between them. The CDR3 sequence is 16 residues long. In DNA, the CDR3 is TGCGCCAGCAGCTTCTTCGGTACAGGAAGTAACACTGAAGCTTTCTTT. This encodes CASSFFGTGSNTEAFF.

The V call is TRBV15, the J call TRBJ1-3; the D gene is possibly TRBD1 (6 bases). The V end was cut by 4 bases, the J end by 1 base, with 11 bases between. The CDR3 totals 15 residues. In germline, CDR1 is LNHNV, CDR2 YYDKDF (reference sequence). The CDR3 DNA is TGTGCCACCAGCACTCGGACAGTATCTGGAAACACCATATATTTT. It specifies CATSTRTVSGNTIYF.

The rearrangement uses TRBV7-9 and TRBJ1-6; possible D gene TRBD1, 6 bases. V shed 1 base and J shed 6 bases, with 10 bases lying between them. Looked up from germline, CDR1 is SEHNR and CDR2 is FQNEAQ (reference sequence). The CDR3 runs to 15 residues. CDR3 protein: CASSLDGTINSPLHF. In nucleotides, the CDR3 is TGTGCCAGCAGCTTAGACGGGACAATTAATTCACCCCTCCACTTT.

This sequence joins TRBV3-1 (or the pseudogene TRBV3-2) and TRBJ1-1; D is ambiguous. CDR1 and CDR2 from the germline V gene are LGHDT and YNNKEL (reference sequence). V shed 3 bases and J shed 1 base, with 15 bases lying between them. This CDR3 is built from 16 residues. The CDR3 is CASSHYSGPSNTEAFF. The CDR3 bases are TGTGCCAGCAGCCACTACAGCGGACCCTCGAACACTGAAGCTTTCTTT.

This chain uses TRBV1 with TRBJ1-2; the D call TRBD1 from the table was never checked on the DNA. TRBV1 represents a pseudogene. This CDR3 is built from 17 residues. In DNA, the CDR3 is TGCACCAGCAGCCAAGGGGACAGGTTAGGGCTTAACTATGGCTACACCTTC. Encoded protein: CTSSQGDRLGLNYGYTF.

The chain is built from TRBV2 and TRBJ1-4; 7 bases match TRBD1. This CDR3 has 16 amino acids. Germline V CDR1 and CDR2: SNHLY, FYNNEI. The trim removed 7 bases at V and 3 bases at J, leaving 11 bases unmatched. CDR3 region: CASKERGRGANEKLFF. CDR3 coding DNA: TGTGCCAGCAAGGAAAGGGGGCGCGGAGCTAATGAAAAACTGTTTTTT.

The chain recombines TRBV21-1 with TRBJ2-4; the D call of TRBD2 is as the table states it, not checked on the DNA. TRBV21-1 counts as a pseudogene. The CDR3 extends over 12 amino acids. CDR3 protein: CASRWAKNIQYF. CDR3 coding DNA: TGTGCCAGCCGGTGGGCCAAAAACATTCAGTACTTC.

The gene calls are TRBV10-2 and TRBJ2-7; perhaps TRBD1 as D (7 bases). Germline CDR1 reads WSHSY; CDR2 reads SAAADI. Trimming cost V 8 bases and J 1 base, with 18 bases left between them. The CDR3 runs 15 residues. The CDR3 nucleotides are TGCGCCAGCCGGTTGGAGGGGGCAGGGTCCTACGAGCAGTACTTC. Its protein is CASRLEGAGSYEQYF.

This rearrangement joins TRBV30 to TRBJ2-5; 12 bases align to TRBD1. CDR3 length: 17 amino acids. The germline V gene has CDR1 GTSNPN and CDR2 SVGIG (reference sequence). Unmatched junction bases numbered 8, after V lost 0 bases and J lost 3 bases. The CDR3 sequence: CAWSVRRDRGREETQYF. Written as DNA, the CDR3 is TGTGCCTGGAGTGTAAGAAGGGACAGGGGGCGGGAAGAGACCCAGTACTTC.